The rows below give T cell receptor beta chains drawn from one sample of a study of OX40 agonist ivuxolimab in advanced cancers. Produced via immunoSEQ multiplex PCR; TCRdb's table is partial and in-frame only. The sample holds about 73,000 clones; roughly nine tenths are singletons and the top ten take under 0.85%. Material: CD4+ or CD8+ T cells sorted from blood, obtained in a trial of the OX40 agonist ivuxolimab. The receptors originated from an adult with an advanced solid tumor such as melanoma, head and neck, liver or kidney cancer. CDR3s include the opening cysteine and the closing phenylalanine or tryptophan. D genes are given only for firm matches. For some rows the clone size is stated as once, few or many, or as a class when expanded; others skip it.

TRBV18,.,TRBJ2-3,.,16,TGTGCCAGCTCACCAGACGGGAGAGACTTCACAGATACGCAGTATTTT,CASSPDGRDFTDTQYF
TRBV7-9,TRBD2,TRBJ2-7,.,19,TGTGCCAGCAGCTTACCTGGGACAGAGGCTAGCGGGACATCCTACGAGCAGTACTTC,CASSLPGTEASGTSYEQYF
TRBV9,TRBD2,TRBJ2-3,.,16,TGTGCCAGCAGCGTAGCTCTAGCGGGAGATAAAGATACGCAGTATTTT,CASSVALAGDKDTQYF
TRBV5-1,TRBD2,TRBJ2-5,once,14,TGCGCCAGCAGCGGCGGACTAGCGGGAGAGACCCAGTACTTC,CASSGGLAGETQYF
TRBV28,TRBD1,TRBJ1-2,.,14,TGTGCCAGCAGCATAACGGACAGGGGCTATGGCTACACCTTC,CASSITDRGYGYTF
TRBV7-2,TRBD1,TRBJ1-4,.,14,TGTGCCAGCAGTGAGGGGGCCCGTAGGGAAAAACTGTTTTTT,CASSEGARREKLFF
TRBV19,.,TRBJ1-2,few,15,TGTGCCAGTAGTATGGAGCAGGCACGACTTTATGGCTACACCTTC,CASSMEQARLYGYTF
TRBV6-6,.,TRBJ1-1,.,14,TGTGCCAGCAGTTCCAGGTTCATGAACACTGAAGCTTTCTTT,CASSSRFMNTEAFF
TRBV6-1,TRBD1,TRBJ1-1,.,17,TGTGCCAGCAGTGCACCCGGGACAGGGGGCGCGGGCACTGAAGCTTTCTTT,CASSAPGTGGAGTEAFF
TRBV19,.,TRBJ1-1,once,13,TGTGCCAGTAGGTACCAAGTGAACACTGAAGCTTTCTTT,CASRYQVNTEAFF
TRBV10-3,.,TRBJ2-2,.,14,TGTGCCATCAGTGAGTCGTGGGGAACCGGGGAGCTGTTTTTT,CAISESWGTGELFF
TRBV29-1,.,TRBJ1-3,.,14,TGCAGCGTTGAAGATCTGGGGGGTGGAAACACCATATATTTT,CSVEDLGGGNTIYF
TRBV11-2,.,TRBJ2-7,.,14,TGTGCCAGCAGCTTACCGTTATCTTTCTACGAGCAGTACTTC,CASSLPLSFYEQYF
TRBV27,.,TRBJ2-3,few,11,TGTGCCAGCAGTTTAGGAGATACGCAGTATTTT,CASSLGDTQYF
TRBV10-3,TRBD1,TRBJ2-7,.,14,TGTGCCAGTAGCGGACAGGGGAACCTCTACGAGCAGTACTTC,CASSGQGNLYEQYF
TRBV6-5,.,TRBJ2-2,once,16,TGTGCCAGCAGTTACTCTGGGGGCCTGAACACCGGGGAGCTGTTTTTT,CASSYSGGLNTGELFF
TRBV5-1,.,TRBJ1-6,.,15,TGCGCCAGCAGCTTGACCGGGGCAGGTAATTCACCCCTCCACTTT,CASSLTGAGNSPLHF
TRBV30,.,TRBJ2-5,.,15,TGTGCCTGGAGTGTACTTATGGCAGCCCAAGAGACCCAGTACTTC,CAWSVLMAAQETQYF
TRBV19,.,TRBJ1-2,.,14,TGTGCCAGTAGTATAGTTCCAGATAACTATGGCTACACCTTC,CASSIVPDNYGYTF
TRBV28,.,TRBJ1-6,.,15,TGTGCCAGCAGGGGAAGGGGAATAGGAAATTCACCCCTCCACTTT,CASRGRGIGNSPLHF
TRBV30,TRBD1,TRBJ1-5,.,17,TGTGCCTGGAGCGAACCGGAATACAGGGGGCAAGGCCAGCCCCAGCATTTT,CAWSEPEYRGQGQPQHF
TRBV5-5,.,TRBJ2-7,.,16,TGTGCCAGCAGCAAACTTCAGGGGTCTTCTCCCTACGAGCAGTACTTC,CASSKLQGSSPYEQYF
TRBV27,.,TRBJ2-7,.,14,TGTGCCAGCAGTTTAAGGCCCAGGGCTTACGAGCAGTACTTC,CASSLRPRAYEQYF
TRBV4-1,TRBD1,TRBJ2-3,.,14,TGCGCCAGCAGCCCGGACAGGGTTGGAGGTACGCAGTATTTT,CASSPDRVGGTQYF
TRBV9,TRBD1,TRBJ2-1,.,15,TGTGCCAGCAGCGATAGGGACAGAGCCTACAATGAGCAGTTCTTC,CASSDRDRAYNEQFF
TRBV18,.,TRBJ2-1,.,16,TGTGCCAGCTCACCACCAAGGCAGGGCTCCTACAATGAGCAGTTCTTC,CASSPPRQGSYNEQFF
TRBV19,.,TRBJ1-1,few,16,TGTGCCAGTAGGACTACCCATTGGGAACTGAACACTGAAGCTTTCTTT,CASRTTHWELNTEAFF
TRBV28,TRBD2,TRBJ2-5,.,16,TGTGCCAGCATATCCCTAGCGGATAGGATACAAGAGACCCAGTACTTC,CASISLADRIQETQYF
TRBV5-1,TRBD1,TRBJ2-6,.,17,TGCGCCAGCAGCTCCGGGACAGGGTTTTCTGGGGCCAACGTCCTGACTTTC,CASSSGTGFSGANVLTF
TRBV29-1,TRBD1,TRBJ1-1,many,14,TGCAGCGGCAGAGCTACAGGGGGAAACACTGAAGCTTTCTTT,CSGRATGGNTEAFF
TRBV5-8,.,TRBJ2-2,once,13,TGTGCCAGCAGCCGGACAGTCACCGGGGAGCTGTTTTTT,CASSRTVTGELFF
TRBV5-1,.,TRBJ1-2,.,12,TGCGCCAGCAGCCCCGCCGGGCCGGGCTACACCTTC,CASSPAGPGYTF
TRBV28,TRBD2,TRBJ2-1,.,19,TGTGCCAGCAGTGGGAGACTAGCGGGAGGGCCGGAAGTCTCCTATGAGCAGTTCTTC,CASSGRLAGGPEVSYEQFF
TRBV5-4,.,TRBJ2-1,.,14,TGTGCCAGCAGCCCCCCGGGGTTCGACAATGAGCAGTTCTTC,CASSPPGFDNEQFF
TRBV29-1,.,TRBJ1-1,.,13,TGCAGCGTTGAGTCCGGGATCCTCACTGAAGCTTTCTTT,CSVESGILTEAFF
TRBV4-3,TRBD1,TRBJ1-2,.,15,TGCGCCAGCAGCCAAGATAGAAGACAGGGTCCCGGCTACACCTTC,CASSQDRRQGPGYTF
TRBV10-2,.,TRBJ1-1,few,15,TGCGCCAGCAGGCAGACGGGACGGAAGAACACTGAAGCTTTCTTT,CASRQTGRKNTEAFF
TRBV27,TRBD1,TRBJ1-2,.,12,TGTGCCAGCAGCCGGACAGGAGATGGCTACACCTTC,CASSRTGDGYTF
TRBV7-9,.,TRBJ1-1,.,15,TGTGCCAGCAGCTCCCCAGGCTTACCCTTCACTGAAGCTTTCTTT,CASSSPGLPFTEAFF
TRBV19,TRBD1,TRBJ1-2,few,15,TGTGCCAGTAGTCTCGGACAGGGATGGAACTATGGCTACACCTTC,CASSLGQGWNYGYTF
TRBV28,.,TRBJ1-1,.,18,TGTGCCAGCAGCCCCCCCGGGGGGACGGCTGTATTAAGGATTGAAGCTTTCTTT,CASSPPGGTAVLRIEAFF
TRBV7-2,TRBD1,TRBJ2-5,.,15,TGTGCCAGCAGCTTGGGGGGACAGGGAGGAGAGACCCAGTACTTC,CASSLGGQGGETQYF
TRBV28,.,TRBJ1-1,.,15,TGTGCCAGCAGTTTATCGGTCGCGGGCAACACTGAAGCTTTCTTT,CASSLSVAGNTEAFF
TRBV18,.,TRBJ1-6,.,15,TGTGCCAGCTCACCACCCGGGGGGAATAATTCACCCCTCCACTTT,CASSPPGGNNSPLHF
TRBV30,.,TRBJ1-2,.,11,TGTGCCTGGAGTGTTGGAACGGACTACACCTTC,CAWSVGTDYTF
TRBV19,.,TRBJ2-5,.,12,TGTGCCAGTAGTCCCACGACCGGGACCCAGTACTTC,CASSPTTGTQYF
TRBV28,.,TRBJ2-2,.,13,TGTGCCTCCGGAACAGGAATCACCGGGGAGCTGTTTTTT,CASGTGITGELFF
TRBV9,.,TRBJ1-1,.,15,TGTGCCAGCAGCGTAGGGGCCGGGGCGAACACTGAAGCTTTCTTT,CASSVGAGANTEAFF